A selection of T cell receptor beta chains follows, all from one sample in a study of T cell responses to AZD1222 COVID-19 vaccine. Here immunoSEQ multiplex PCR was the method, and the copy in TCRdb shows in-frame clones only, minus some. The repertoire holds around 100,000 clones, about nine tenths seen once, with roughly 42% in the top ten. The sample in question was peripheral blood, obtained on day 0 of AZD1222 vaccination. These receptors were obtained from an adult in good health. CDR3s include the opening cysteine and the closing phenylalanine or tryptophan. The order of the fields is clone size, J gene, D gene, V gene, CDR3 protein, CDR3 DNA. D genes are given only for firm matches. Size values are once, few and many counts, or a class for expanded clones, and some rows have none.

size: NA; J: TRBJ1-2; D: NA; V: TRBV27; CDR3: CASSFRANYGYTF; DNA: TGTGCCAGCAGTTTCAGAGCTAACTATGGCTACACCTTC
size: NA; J: TRBJ2-7; D: TRBD1; V: TRBV2; CDR3: CASSEQGEFYEQYF; DNA: TGTGCCAGCAGTGAACAGGGGGAGTTCTACGAGCAGTACTTC
size: NA; J: TRBJ1-6; D: NA; V: TRBV11-1; CDR3: CASDSGNSPLHF; DNA: TGTGCCAGCGACTCTGGAAATTCACCCCTCCACTTT
size: NA; J: TRBJ1-5; D: TRBD1; V: TRBV5-1; CDR3: CASSLGQGDNQPQHF; DNA: TGCGCCAGCAGCTTGGGACAGGGGGACAATCAGCCCCAGCATTTT
size: NA; J: TRBJ1-2; D: TRBD1; V: TRBV19; CDR3: CASSSAGTDIKGYTF; DNA: TGTGCCAGTAGTTCCGCCGGGACAGACATCAAAGGCTACACCTTC
size: NA; J: TRBJ2-3; D: NA; V: TRBV12-3/TRBV12-4; CDR3: CASSFFADTQYF; DNA: TGTGCCAGCAGTTTTTTCGCAGATACGCAGTATTTT
size: once; J: TRBJ2-3; D: TRBD2; V: TRBV3-1/TRBV3-2; CDR3: CASSQAFGGGPADTQYF; DNA: TGTGCCAGCAGCCAGGCCTTCGGGGGAGGGCCCGCAGATACGCAGTATTTT
size: NA; J: TRBJ2-1; D: TRBD2; V: TRBV6-2/TRBV6-3; CDR3: CASSGTSGMGEQFF; DNA: TGTGCCAGCAGTGGGACTAGCGGGATGGGTGAGCAGTTCTTC
size: NA; J: TRBJ1-4; D: NA; V: TRBV3-1/TRBV3-2; CDR3: CASSHTLWARTNEKLFF; DNA: TGTGCCAGCAGCCACACTCTGTGGGCTAGGACTAATGAAAAACTGTTTTTT
size: NA; J: TRBJ1-6; D: NA; V: TRBV11-2; CDR3: CASSYSGGPYNSPLHF; DNA: TGTGCCAGCAGCTATTCAGGAGGTCCCTATAATTCACCCCTCCACTTT
size: NA; J: TRBJ2-1; D: NA; V: TRBV12-5; CDR3: CASTAWGHNEQFF; DNA: TGTGCTAGCACGGCGTGGGGCCATAATGAGCAGTTCTTC
size: NA; J: TRBJ2-5; D: NA; V: TRBV20-1; CDR3: CSATPFQTQYF; DNA: TGCAGTGCCACTCCGTTTCAGACCCAGTACTTC
size: NA; J: TRBJ2-7; D: TRBD1; V: TRBV7-2; CDR3: CASSRTGVGYEQYF; DNA: TGTGCCAGCAGCCGGACAGGGGTTGGTTACGAGCAGTACTTC
size: NA; J: TRBJ2-1; D: NA; V: TRBV12-5; CDR3: CASAPSTHEQFF; DNA: TGTGCTAGTGCTCCCTCCACCCATGAGCAGTTCTTC
size: NA; J: TRBJ2-5; D: NA; V: TRBV6-6; CDR3: CASSYSGSGGGETQYF; DNA: TGTGCCAGCAGTTACTCAGGTAGCGGAGGTGGAGAGACCCAGTACTTC
size: NA; J: TRBJ2-6; D: NA; V: TRBV27; CDR3: CASSKHSGANVLTF; DNA: TGTGCCAGCAGTAAGCACTCTGGGGCCAACGTCCTGACTTTC
size: few; J: TRBJ2-7; D: NA; V: TRBV28; CDR3: CASSPRDSLSYEQYF; DNA: TGTGCCAGCAGTCCCCGAGACAGCTTGTCCTACGAGCAGTACTTC
size: NA; J: TRBJ2-2; D: NA; V: TRBV4-2; CDR3: CASSQYGGNTGELFF; DNA: TGTGCCAGCAGCCAATACGGGGGGAACACCGGGGAGCTGTTTTTT
size: NA; J: TRBJ1-5; D: TRBD1; V: TRBV10-3; CDR3: CAIRAGTGGYQPQHF; DNA: TGTGCCATCAGGGCCGGGACAGGGGGCTATCAGCCCCAGCATTTT
size: NA; J: TRBJ2-7; D: NA; V: TRBV7-2; CDR3: CASSLARDPAYEQYF; DNA: TGTGCCAGCAGCTTAGCGCGGGACCCAGCCTACGAGCAGTACTTC
size: few; J: TRBJ1-2; D: TRBD1; V: TRBV5-4; CDR3: CASSRARDRDSYGYTF; DNA: TGTGCCAGCAGCCGGGCTCGGGACAGGGATTCCTATGGCTACACCTTC
size: NA; J: TRBJ1-5; D: NA; V: TRBV19; CDR3: CASTLEGNQPQHF; DNA: TGTGCCAGTACCCTCGAGGGCAATCAGCCCCAGCATTTT
size: once; J: TRBJ2-1; D: TRBD2; V: TRBV5-1; CDR3: CASSPASGSRYNEQFF; DNA: TGCGCCAGCAGCCCGGCTAGCGGGAGTCGGTACAATGAGCAGTTCTTC
size: NA; J: TRBJ1-1; D: NA; V: TRBV9; CDR3: CASSVDTNTEAFF; DNA: TGTGCCAGCAGCGTCGATACGAACACTGAAGCTTTCTTT
size: NA; J: TRBJ2-7; D: NA; V: TRBV7-2; CDR3: CASSLRASESSYEQYF; DNA: TGTGCCAGCAGCTTAAGGGCTAGCGAGAGCTCCTACGAGCAGTACTTC
size: NA; J: TRBJ1-2; D: NA; V: TRBV3-1/TRBV3-2; CDR3: CASSLKPVRASEHGYTF; DNA: TGTGCCAGCAGCCTTAAACCGGTACGGGCTTCCGAACATGGCTACACCTTC
size: NA; J: TRBJ2-7; D: NA; V: TRBV5-1; CDR3: CASSAQRGASEQYF; DNA: TGCGCCAGCAGCGCTCAGAGGGGGGCCTCCGAGCAGTACTTC
size: NA; J: TRBJ2-1; D: TRBD2; V: TRBV10-3; CDR3: CAISDLKVAGGREQFF; DNA: TGTGCCATCAGTGACCTTAAAGTAGCGGGAGGACGGGAGCAGTTCTTC
size: NA; J: TRBJ1-2; D: NA; V: TRBV12-3/TRBV12-4; CDR3: CASSFGEGGYTF; DNA: TGTGCCAGCAGTTTTGGGGAAGGCGGCTACACCTTC
size: NA; J: TRBJ2-7; D: TRBD1; V: TRBV3-1/TRBV3-2; CDR3: CASSQGIPSGTGAYEQYF; DNA: TGTGCCAGCAGCCAAGGAATCCCCTCCGGGACAGGAGCCTACGAGCAGTACTTC
size: NA; J: TRBJ1-3; D: NA; V: TRBV10-1; CDR3: CASSTGSGNTIYF; DNA: TGCGCCAGCAGTACAGGGTCCGGAAACACCATATATTTT
size: NA; J: TRBJ1-2; D: NA; V: TRBV19; CDR3: CASSIGTGSHGYTF; DNA: TGTGCCAGTAGTATTGGAACAGGCAGCCATGGCTACACCTTC
size: NA; J: TRBJ2-2; D: TRBD2; V: TRBV5-4; CDR3: CATVLAGGDTGELFF; DNA: TGTGCCACCGTCCTAGCGGGAGGAGACACCGGGGAGCTGTTTTTT
size: medium-sized; J: TRBJ1-1; D: TRBD1; V: TRBV5-1; CDR3: CASSLGGGQGLMNTEAFF; DNA: TGCGCCAGCAGCCTTGGTGGGGGACAGGGTCTAATGAACACTGAAGCTTTCTTT
size: NA; J: TRBJ2-7; D: TRBD2; V: TRBV10-3; CDR3: CAISAVVASGRTSPYEQYF; DNA: TGTGCCATCAGTGCGGTAGTTGCTAGCGGGAGGACCTCCCCCTACGAGCAGTACTTC
size: NA; J: TRBJ2-5; D: TRBD2; V: TRBV27; CDR3: CASNSGLAGKETQYF; DNA: TGTGCCAGCAACTCAGGACTAGCGGGAAAAGAGACCCAGTACTTC
size: NA; J: TRBJ1-4; D: NA; V: TRBV4-1; CDR3: CASSQKGRGTTNEKLFF; DNA: TGCGCCAGCAGCCAAAAAGGCAGGGGCACAACTAATGAAAAACTGTTTTTT